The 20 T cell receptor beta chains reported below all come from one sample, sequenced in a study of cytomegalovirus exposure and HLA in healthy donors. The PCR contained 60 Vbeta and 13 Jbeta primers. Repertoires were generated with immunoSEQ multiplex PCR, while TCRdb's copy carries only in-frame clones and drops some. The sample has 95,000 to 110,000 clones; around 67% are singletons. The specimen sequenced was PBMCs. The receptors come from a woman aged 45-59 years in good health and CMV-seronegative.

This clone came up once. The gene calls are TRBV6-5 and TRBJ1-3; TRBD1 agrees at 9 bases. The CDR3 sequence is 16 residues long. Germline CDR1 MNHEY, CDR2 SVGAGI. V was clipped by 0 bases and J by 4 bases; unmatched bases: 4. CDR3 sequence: CASSYSGQGLGNTIYF. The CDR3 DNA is TGTGCCAGCAGTTACTCCGGACAGGGGTTGGGAAACACCATATATTTT.

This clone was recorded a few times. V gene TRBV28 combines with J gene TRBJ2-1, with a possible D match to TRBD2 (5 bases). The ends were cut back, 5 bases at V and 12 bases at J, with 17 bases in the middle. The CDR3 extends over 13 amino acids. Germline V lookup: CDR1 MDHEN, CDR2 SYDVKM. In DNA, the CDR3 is TGTGCCAGCAGTCCCACCCTGCTAGCTAGGCAGTTCTTC. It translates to CASSPTLLARQFF. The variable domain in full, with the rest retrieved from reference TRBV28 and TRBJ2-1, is DVKVTQSSRYLVKRTGEKVFLECVQDMDHENMFWYRQDPGLGLRLIYFSYDVKMKEKGDIPEGYSVSREKKERFSLILESASTNQTSMYLCASSPTLLARQFFGPGTRLTVL.

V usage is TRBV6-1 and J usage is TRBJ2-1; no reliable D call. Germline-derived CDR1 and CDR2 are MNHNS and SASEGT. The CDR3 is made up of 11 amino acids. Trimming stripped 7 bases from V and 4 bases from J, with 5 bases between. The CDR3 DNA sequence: TGTGCCAGCAACAGATACAATGAGCAGTTCTTC. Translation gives CASNRYNEQFF.

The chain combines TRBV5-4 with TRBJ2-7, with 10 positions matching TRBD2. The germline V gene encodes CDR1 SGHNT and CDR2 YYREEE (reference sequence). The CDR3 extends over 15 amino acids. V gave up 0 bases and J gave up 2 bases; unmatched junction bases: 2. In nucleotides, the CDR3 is TGTGCCAGCAGCTTGGAGCGGGGGGGAGCCTACGAGCAGTACTTC. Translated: CASSLERGGAYEQYF.

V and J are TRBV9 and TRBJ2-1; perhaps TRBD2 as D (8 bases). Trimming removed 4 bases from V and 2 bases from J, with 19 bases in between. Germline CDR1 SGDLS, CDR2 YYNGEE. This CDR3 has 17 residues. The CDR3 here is CASSPRGGQGAYNEQFF. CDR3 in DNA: TGTGCCAGCAGCCCCCGGGGGGGGCAGGGGGCCTACAATGAGCAGTTCTTC.

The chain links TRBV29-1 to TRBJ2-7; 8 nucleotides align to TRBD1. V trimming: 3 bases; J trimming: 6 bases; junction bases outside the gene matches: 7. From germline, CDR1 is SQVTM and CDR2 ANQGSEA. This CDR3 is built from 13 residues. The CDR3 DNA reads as TGCAGCGTTGAGACCGGCAGGGGGCTCGAGCAGTACTTC. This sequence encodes CSVETGRGLEQYF.

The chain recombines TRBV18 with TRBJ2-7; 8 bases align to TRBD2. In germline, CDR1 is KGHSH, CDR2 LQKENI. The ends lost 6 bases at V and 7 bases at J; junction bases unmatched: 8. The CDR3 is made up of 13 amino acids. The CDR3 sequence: CASSTGTSDEQYF. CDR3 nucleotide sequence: TGTGCCAGCTCCACCGGGACTAGTGATGAGCAGTACTTC.

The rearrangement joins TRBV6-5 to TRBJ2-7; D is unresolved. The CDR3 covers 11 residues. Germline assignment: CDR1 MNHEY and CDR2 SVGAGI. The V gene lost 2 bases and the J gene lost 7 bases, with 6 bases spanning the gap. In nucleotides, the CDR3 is TGTGCCAGCAGTTACCTCTTTGAGCAGTACTTC. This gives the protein CASSYLFEQYF.

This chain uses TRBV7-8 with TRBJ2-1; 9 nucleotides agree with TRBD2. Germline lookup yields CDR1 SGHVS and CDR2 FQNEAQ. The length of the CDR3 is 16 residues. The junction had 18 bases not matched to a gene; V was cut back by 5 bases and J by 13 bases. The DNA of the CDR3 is TGTGCCAGCAGCCCGCGGATGGCTCTCGCGGGAGGGCGTCAGTTCTTC. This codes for CASSPRMALAGGRQFF.

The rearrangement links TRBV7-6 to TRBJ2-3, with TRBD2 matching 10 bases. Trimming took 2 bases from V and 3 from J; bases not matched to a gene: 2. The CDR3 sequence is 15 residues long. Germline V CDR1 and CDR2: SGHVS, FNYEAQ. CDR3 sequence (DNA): TGTGCCAGCAGCTTACTAGCGGGGGTAACAGATACGCAGTATTTT. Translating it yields CASSLLAGVTDTQYF.

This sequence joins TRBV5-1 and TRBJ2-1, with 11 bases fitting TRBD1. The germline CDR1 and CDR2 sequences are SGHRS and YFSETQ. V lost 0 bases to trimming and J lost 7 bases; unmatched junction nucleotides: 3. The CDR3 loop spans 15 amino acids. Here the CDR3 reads CASSLVGTGGNEQFF. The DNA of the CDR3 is TGCGCCAGCAGCTTGGTAGGGACAGGGGGGAATGAGCAGTTCTTC.

The CDR3 nucleotides are TGTGCCTGGAGTGTACGTGGGACTCGGCAGTTCTTC. Encoded protein: CAWSVRGTRQFF. J is TRBJ2-1 and V is TRBV30, with D perhaps matching TRBD2 (6 bases). The CDR3 spans 12 residues. Trimming left V 0 bases short and J 12 bases short, with 12 bases between. CDR1 is GTSNPN, CDR2 SVGIG, per germline (reference sequence).

The CDR3 DNA reads TGTGCCAGCAGCCCCCGGACAGGGGGCTATGAAAAACTGTTTTTT. Protein product: CASSPRTGGYEKLFF. V and J are TRBV7-9 and TRBJ1-4, with 11 bases that match TRBD1. This CDR3 is 15 amino acids long. CDR1 is SEHNR, CDR2 FQNEAQ, per germline (reference sequence). The junction had 5 bases not matched to a gene; V was cut back by 5 bases and J by 6 bases.

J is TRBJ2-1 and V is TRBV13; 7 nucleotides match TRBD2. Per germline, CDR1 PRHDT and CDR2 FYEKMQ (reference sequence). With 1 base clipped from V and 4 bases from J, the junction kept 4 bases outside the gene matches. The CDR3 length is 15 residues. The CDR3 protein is CASSLVSGDYNEQFF. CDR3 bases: TGTGCCAGCAGCTTAGTCAGCGGGGATTACAATGAGCAGTTCTTC.

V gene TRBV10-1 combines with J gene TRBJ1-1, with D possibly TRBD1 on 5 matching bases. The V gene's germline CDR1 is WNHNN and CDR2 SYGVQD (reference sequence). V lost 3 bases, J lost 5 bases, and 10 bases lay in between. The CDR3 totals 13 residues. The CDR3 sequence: CASSDFSGTEAFF. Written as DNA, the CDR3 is TGCGCCAGCAGTGACTTTTCAGGGACTGAAGCTTTCTTT.

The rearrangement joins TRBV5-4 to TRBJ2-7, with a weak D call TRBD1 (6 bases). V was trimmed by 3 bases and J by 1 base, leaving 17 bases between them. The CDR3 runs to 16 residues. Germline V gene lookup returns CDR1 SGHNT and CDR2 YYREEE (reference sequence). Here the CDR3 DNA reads TGTGCCAGCAGCTCGTCAAGGACAGCCCCATCCTACGAGCAGTACTTC. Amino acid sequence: CASSSSRTAPSYEQYF.

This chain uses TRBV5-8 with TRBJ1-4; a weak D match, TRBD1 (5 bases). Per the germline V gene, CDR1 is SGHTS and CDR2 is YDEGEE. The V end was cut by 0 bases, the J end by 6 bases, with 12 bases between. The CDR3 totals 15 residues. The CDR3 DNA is TGTGCCAGCAGCTTGGGACAGAGAGCTTATGAAAAACTGTTTTTT. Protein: CASSLGQRAYEKLFF.

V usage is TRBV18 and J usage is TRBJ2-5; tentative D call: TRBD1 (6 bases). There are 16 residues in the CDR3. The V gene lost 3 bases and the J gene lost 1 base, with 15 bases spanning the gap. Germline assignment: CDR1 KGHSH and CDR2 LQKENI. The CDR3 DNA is TGTGCCAGCTCACCCCCATCGACAGGATTCCAAGAGACCCAGTACTTC. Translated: CASSPPSTGFQETQYF.

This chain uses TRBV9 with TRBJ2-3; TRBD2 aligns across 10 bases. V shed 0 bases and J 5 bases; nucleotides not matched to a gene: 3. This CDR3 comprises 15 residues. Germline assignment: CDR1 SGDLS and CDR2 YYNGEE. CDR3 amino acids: CASSVGGLAQDTQYF. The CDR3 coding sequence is TGTGCCAGCAGCGTAGGGGGACTAGCGCAAGATACGCAGTATTTT. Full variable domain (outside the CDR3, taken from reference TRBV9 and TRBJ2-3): DSGVTQTPKHLITATGQRVTLRCSPRSGDLSVYWYQQSLDQGLQFLIQYYNGEERAKGNILERFSAQQFPDLHSELNLSSLELGDSALYFCASSVGGLAQDTQYFGPGTRLTVL.

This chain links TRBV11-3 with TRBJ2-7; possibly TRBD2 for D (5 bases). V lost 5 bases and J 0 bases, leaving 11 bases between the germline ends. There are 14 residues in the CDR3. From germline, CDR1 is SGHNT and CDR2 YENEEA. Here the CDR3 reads CASSIHGSSYEQYF. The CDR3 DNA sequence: TGTGCCAGCAGCATCCATGGGAGCTCCTACGAGCAGTACTTC. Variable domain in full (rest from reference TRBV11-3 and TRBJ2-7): EAGVVQSPRYKIIEKKQPVAFWCNPISGHNTLYWYLQNLGQGPELLIRYENEEAVDDSQLPKDRFSAERLKGVDSTLKIQPAELGDSAVYLCASSIHGSSYEQYFGPGTRLTVT.